The T cell receptor beta chain described here comes from a study of human T cells and chemical hapten exposure (dated by TCRdb to the early 2020s). Some background on the complete study: For sensitization, 2% DPC in acetone was applied to an approximately 2 cm by approximately 2 cm area of upper inner arm skin. Libraries were pooled for sequencing, and per-sample TCR yields varied mainly because of small differences in library volumes within the pool. Blood was sampled from patients pre-sensitization (week 0) and at 2, 6 and about 24 weeks after DPC sensitization. The study tracked peripheral blood TCR repertoire changes in vivo during primary and secondary sensitization to the hapten diphenylcyclopropenone (DPC) in alopecia patients. Patch tests used Finn chambers with 0.01% DPC on the upper back, scored after 6 days by International Contact Dermatitis Research Group standards. Most of the patients in the cohort were female, and the cohort covered alopecia areata with under or over 50% scalp involvement, alopecia totalis and alopecia universalis. Twenty-nine alopecia patients gave blood for TCR sequencing at one to four time points (pre-sensitization, 2, 6 and 24 weeks). Patients additionally received weekly therapeutic DPC doses to the scalp throughout the approximately 25-week study period. Paper-wide results and their limitations: DPC sensitization did not change the number of TCRs with a frequency above 1 in 1000, and there was no evidence of changes in global repertoire structure. Because all patients had alopecia, a presumed autoimmune disease, the immune response of the patients might differ from that of healthy individuals. Repeated subsampling changed both the strength of the expansion versus patch-test correlation and the threshold at which that correlation became significant. Significantly more large CDR3 similarity clusters were formed by expanded TCRs than by pre-sensitization or healthy control sets, consistent with antigen-driven responses. Patch test score correlated positively with the number of PT1 expanded TCRs, reaching significance at thresholds 8, 16 and 32 but not at 4.

About this clonotype: No cognate antigen has been identified for it. No much larger clonotype is one base removed from it; base qualities were not supplied.

From its cysteine to its phenylalanine, the CDR3 spans 13 amino acids. Kept here is only the CDR3 DNA, which spans 39 bases and is read in frame from base 1. CDR1 and CDR2 are drawn from the germline V gene (reference sequence): SEHNR, FQNEAQ. V is clipped by 0 bases and J by 7 bases, and the sequence between their germline boundaries is 4 bases long. Taken with the paper, the label for time point translates to: patch test 3, about 24 weeks after DPC sensitization. This specimen's treatment or condition label, per the study, means: therapeutic diphenylcyclopropenone sensitization with weekly scalp DPC. At every patch-test visit, the blood draw took place before the patch test was put on. Patients were considered eligible if aged 18 to 70, diagnosed with alopecia and deemed suitable for DPC therapy, and patients were excluded if pregnant. Total RNA was extracted from unfractionated whole blood collected in Tempus Blood RNA tubes.

The receptor library was made with RACE. For sequencing, a NextSeq 500 was employed. During library preparation, unique molecular identifiers were attached to individual cDNA molecules so that TCRs could be counted in a quantitative, reproducible way. Both TCR alpha and TCR beta chains were sequenced from each blood RNA sample. As for how the authors treated the data: Samples had a median of roughly 87,000 TCRs, with a range from roughly 23,224 to 700,000. V, J and CDR3 annotation of the TCR reads was performed with the Decombinator software suite. To make PS versus PT1 abundance plots, every sample was subsampled to the same number of TCRs (28,000). Expanded TCRs were defined as absent before sensitization and observed at least eight times at the 2-week time point. The raw public data were reprocessed by TCRdb itself: fastp quality trimming at Q25, MiXCR clonotype calling, in-frame beta chains only. All rows with the same CDR3 protein become a single entry with the most common DNA and genes. For this entry, the V and J calls and clone size follow TCRdb and not the study's own pipeline. In all, the sample holds about 97,000 distinct CDR3 sequences, and about 28% of those were seen once. Of the sample, 9% to 12% falls within the top ten clones.

This clonotype was obtained from a man aged 35-49 years with alopecia areata. Some clones in this sample may be carry-over from other donors' samples. Material: whole blood, obtained in connection with sensitization to the hapten diphenylcyclopropenone (DPC). This chain is built from TRBV7-9 and TRBJ1-6, with the D gene not clear enough to name. The CDR3 region: CASSLAENSPLHF. The nucleotide sequence reads TGTGCCAGCAGCTTAGCAGAAAATTCACCCCTCCACTTT.